The T cell receptor (beta chain) described here comes from a study of T cells in Graves' hyperthyroidism and ophthalmopathy. This CDR3 is built from 17 residues. CDR1 MDHEN and CDR2 SYDVKM come from the germline V gene. V was pared by 8 bases and J by 0 bases, with 21 bases between. This clonotype was seen many times. Template material for amplifying TCR beta CDR3 regions consisted of RNA transcripts. The primer set for the first-round RT-PCR of the TCR CDR3 was HTBI. TCRdb re-called the multiplex PCR reads through MiXCR, storing one row per CDR3 protein. The data contain around 350,000 distinct CDR3 sequences, 13% to 15% of them singletons.

The rearrangement uses TRBV28 and TRBJ2-3, with D perhaps TRBD1 (5 bases). What was sequenced was blood. The TCR originated in a woman in her 30s with Graves' ophthalmopathy. DNA for the CDR3: TGTGCCAGCGGTCAGGGATCGCCCCCAAATAGCACAGATACGCAGTATTTT. Protein sequence: CASGQGSPPNSTDTQYF.